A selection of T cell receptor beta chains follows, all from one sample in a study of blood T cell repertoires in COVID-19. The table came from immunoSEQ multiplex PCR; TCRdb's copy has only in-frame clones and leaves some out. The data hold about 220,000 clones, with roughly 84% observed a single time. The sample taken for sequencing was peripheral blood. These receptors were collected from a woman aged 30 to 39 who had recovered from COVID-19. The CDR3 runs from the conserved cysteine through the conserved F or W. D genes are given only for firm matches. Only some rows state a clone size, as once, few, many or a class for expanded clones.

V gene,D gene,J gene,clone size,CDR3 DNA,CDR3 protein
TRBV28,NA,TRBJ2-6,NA,TGTGCCAGCAGTCCTCTATGGGCCAACGTCCTGACTTTC,CASSPLWANVLTF
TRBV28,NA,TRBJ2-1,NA,TGTGCCAGCAGCCAAGACAGTAATGAGCAGTTCTTC,CASSQDSNEQFF
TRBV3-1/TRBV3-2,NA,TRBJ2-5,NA,TGTGCCAGCAGCCAAGCACAGGGAAGTGAGACCCAGTACTTC,CASSQAQGSETQYF
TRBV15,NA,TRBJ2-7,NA,TGTGCCACCAGCAGAGAGAGGGCGTTTCTATACGAGCAGTACTTC,CATSRERAFLYEQYF
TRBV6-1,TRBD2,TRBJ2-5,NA,TGTGCCAGCAGTGATGGGGGGGGAGGCGGGGAGACCCAGTACTTC,CASSDGGGGGETQYF
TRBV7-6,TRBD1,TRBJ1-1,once,TGTGCCAGCAGCGCAGGGGGCCGGGGCACTGAAGCTTTCTTT,CASSAGGRGTEAFF
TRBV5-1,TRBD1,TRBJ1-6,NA,TGCGCCAGCACCAGGACAGGGATGAAACTAAATTCACCCCTCCACTTT,CASTRTGMKLNSPLHF
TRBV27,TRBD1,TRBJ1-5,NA,TGTGCCACCTCAGGGGGCCGAGATCAGCCCCAGCATTTT,CATSGGRDQPQHF
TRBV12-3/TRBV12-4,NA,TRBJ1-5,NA,TGTGCCAGCAGTTTTGGAGAGGATCAGCCCCAGCATTTT,CASSFGEDQPQHF
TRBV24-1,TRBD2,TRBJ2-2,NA,TGTGCCACCAGTGATTTGCAGGGGCGACTAGCGGTGAACACCGGGGAGCTGTTTTTT,CATSDLQGRLAVNTGELFF
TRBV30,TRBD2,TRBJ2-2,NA,TGTGCCTGGAGCCCTAGCGGGAGGGGAAACACCGGGGAGCTGTTTTTT,CAWSPSGRGNTGELFF
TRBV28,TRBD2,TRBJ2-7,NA,TGTGCCAGCAGTCCCGGCGGGAGCTCAGACTACTACGAGCAGTACTTC,CASSPGGSSDYYEQYF
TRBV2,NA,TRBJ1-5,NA,TGTGCCAGCAGTAAGAGTGAGCCCCAGCATTTT,CASSKSEPQHF
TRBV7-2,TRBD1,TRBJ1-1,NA,TGTGCCAGCAGCATGAGGACAGGGGACCTAACTGAAGCTTTCTTT,CASSMRTGDLTEAFF
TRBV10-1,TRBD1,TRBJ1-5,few,TGCGCCACATGGACAGGGGTACATAGAAATCAGCCCCAGCATTTT,CATWTGVHRNQPQHF
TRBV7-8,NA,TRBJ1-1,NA,TGTGCCAGCAGCTTAGGTTCGGGGAACACTGAAGCTTTCTTT,CASSLGSGNTEAFF
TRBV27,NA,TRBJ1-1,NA,TGTGCCAGCAGTTTATCGGCAGGGATGAAAGCTTTCTTT,CASSLSAGMKAFF
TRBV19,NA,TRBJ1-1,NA,TGTGCCAGTAGTGGCCGGGGTGAAGCTTTCTTT,CASSGRGEAFF
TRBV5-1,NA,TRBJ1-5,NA,TGCGCCAGCAGCCCGGAGGGCAATCAGCCCCAGCATTTT,CASSPEGNQPQHF
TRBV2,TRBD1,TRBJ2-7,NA,TGTGCCAGCGGGGCGGACAGGGGGTATGTGATCGGGAGGGCTCGGGGATCCTACGAGCAGTACTTC,CASGADRGYVIGRARGSYEQYF
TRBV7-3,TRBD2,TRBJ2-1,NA,TGTGCCAGCAGCGTTCGAGCGGGAGGGCCTTCAGTTAGTGAGCAGTTCTTC,CASSVRAGGPSVSEQFF
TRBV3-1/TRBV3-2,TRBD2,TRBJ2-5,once,TGTGCCAGCAGCCAAGATGGGCTAGATAGACTAGCGGGACGGACCCAGTACTTC,CASSQDGLDRLAGRTQYF
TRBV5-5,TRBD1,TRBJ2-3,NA,TGTGCCAGCAGCCCTGACAGGGAAAGCACAGATACGCAGTATTTT,CASSPDRESTDTQYF
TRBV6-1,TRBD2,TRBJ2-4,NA,TGTGCCAGCAGTGAAAGGGGACTAGGAAACATTCAGTACTTC,CASSERGLGNIQYF
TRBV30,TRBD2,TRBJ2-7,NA,TGTGCCTGGAGTCCTAGCGGGACCTACGAGCAGTACTTC,CAWSPSGTYEQYF
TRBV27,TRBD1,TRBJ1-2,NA,TGTGCCAGCAGATCGCAGACAGGGGGCACTAACTATGGCTACACCTTC,CASRSQTGGTNYGYTF
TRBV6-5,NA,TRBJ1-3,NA,TGTGCCAGCAGACCTACAGGGCCCTCTGGAAACACCATATATTTT,CASRPTGPSGNTIYF
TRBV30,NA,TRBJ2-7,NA,TGTGCCTGGAGAACCCTCAGGGGTAGCTCCTACGAGCAGTACTTC,CAWRTLRGSSYEQYF
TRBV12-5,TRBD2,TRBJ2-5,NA,TGTGCTAGTGCCACTAGCGGAGGGCAAGAGACCCAGTACTTC,CASATSGGQETQYF
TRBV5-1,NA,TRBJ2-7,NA,TGCGCCAGCAGCTTGGCCACTACTTACGAGCAGTACTTC,CASSLATTYEQYF
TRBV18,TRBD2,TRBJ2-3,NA,TGTGCCAGCTCACCTGACCGGGAGGGTTCCTTAGATACGCAGTATTTT,CASSPDREGSLDTQYF
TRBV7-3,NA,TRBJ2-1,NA,TGTGCCAGCAGCCCGGTTGGGAGCAGCGACAATGAGCAGTTCTTC,CASSPVGSSDNEQFF
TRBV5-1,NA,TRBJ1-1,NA,TGCGCCAGCAGCTTGGCCTTGATCGAGACAGGTAGATCGACTGAAGCTTTCTTT,CASSLALIETGRSTEAFF
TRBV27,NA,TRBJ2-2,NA,TGTGCCAGCAGTTTATTTAGTGCAGCACAGACCGGGGAGCTGTTTTTT,CASSLFSAAQTGELFF
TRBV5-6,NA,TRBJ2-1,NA,TGTGCCAGCAGCGACCTAGCGAACAATGAGCAGTTCTTC,CASSDLANNEQFF
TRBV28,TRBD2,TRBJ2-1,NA,TGTGCCAGCCTTTCGGGAGCGGGAGGGTACAATGAGCAGTTCTTC,CASLSGAGGYNEQFF
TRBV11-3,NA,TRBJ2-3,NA,TGTGCCAGCAGCGCAATAGGGGTAGATACGCAGTATTTT,CASSAIGVDTQYF
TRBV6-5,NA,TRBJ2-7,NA,TGTGCCAGCAGTTACTCCCGGGACTTTACCTACGAGCAGTACTTC,CASSYSRDFTYEQYF
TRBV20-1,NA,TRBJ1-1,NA,TGCAGTGCTCTTGACCTTCACGGGGCTTTCTTT,CSALDLHGAFF
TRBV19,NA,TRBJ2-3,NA,TGTGCCAGTAGTATAGACAGGGTGGGCGATACGCAGTATTTT,CASSIDRVGDTQYF
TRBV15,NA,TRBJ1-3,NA,TGTGCCACCTCCGCCAGTCGCTCTGGAAACACCATATATTTT,CATSASRSGNTIYF
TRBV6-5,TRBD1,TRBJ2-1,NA,TGTGCCAGCAGTATGGACAGGGGCTACAATGAGCAGTTCTTC,CASSMDRGYNEQFF
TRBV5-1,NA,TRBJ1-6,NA,TGCGCCAGCAGCCTGTCAGGCAATAATTCACCCCTCCACTTT,CASSLSGNNSPLHF
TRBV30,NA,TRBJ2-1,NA,TGTGCCTGGAGTGATCTACCCCTCTCCTACAATGAGCAGTTCTTC,CAWSDLPLSYNEQFF
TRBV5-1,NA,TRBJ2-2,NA,TGCGCCACAACAGGGCTGGGAACCGGGGAGCTGTTTTTT,CATTGLGTGELFF
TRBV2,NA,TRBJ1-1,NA,TGTGCCAGCACCGCCGGGATGGAGAACACTGAAGCTTTCTTT,CASTAGMENTEAFF
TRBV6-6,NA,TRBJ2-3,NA,TGTGCCAGCAGTTACTCGGCTAGCGCGACAGATACGCAGTATTTT,CASSYSASATDTQYF
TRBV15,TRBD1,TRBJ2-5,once,TGTGCCACCAGCGCTCCACAGGGGATAGGGGAGACCCAGTACTTC,CATSAPQGIGETQYF
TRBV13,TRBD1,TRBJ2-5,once,TGTGCCAGCAGCCCCCACGGAGGCAGGGGGGAGACCCAGTACTTC,CASSPHGGRGETQYF
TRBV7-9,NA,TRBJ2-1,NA,TGTGCCAGCAGCTTATTGCGAACAGGGAGCAATGAGCAGTTCTTC,CASSLLRTGSNEQFF
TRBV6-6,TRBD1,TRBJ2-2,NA,TGTGCCAGCAGCCGATCACAGGGGGCGGACACCGGGGAGCTGTTTTTT,CASSRSQGADTGELFF
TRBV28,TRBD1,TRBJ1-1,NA,TGTGCCAGCAGTACAACCGGGACAGATAACACTGAAGCTTTCTTT,CASSTTGTDNTEAFF
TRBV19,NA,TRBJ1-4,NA,TGTGCCAGTAGTATCGCGACAGTTAATGAAAAACTGTTTTTT,CASSIATVNEKLFF
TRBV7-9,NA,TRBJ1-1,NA,TGTGCCAGCAGCTCCCTAGGGGGGGGCGGTAGGATGAACACTGAAGCTTTCTTT,CASSSLGGGGRMNTEAFF
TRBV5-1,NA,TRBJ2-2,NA,TGCGCCAGCAGCTTGCTAGGGGCAGGGAACACCGGGGAGCTGTTTTTT,CASSLLGAGNTGELFF
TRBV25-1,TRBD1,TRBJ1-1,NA,TGTGCCAGCAGTCGACAGGGGGGCACTGAAGCTTTCTTT,CASSRQGGTEAFF